The 15 T cell receptor beta chains below all came from one sample that was sequenced in a study of blood T cell repertoires in COVID-19. The method was immunoSEQ multiplex PCR; TCRdb's version includes in-frame clones alone and lacks a portion of them. The sample consists of 45,000 to 55,000 clones, 83% of them appearing once. Sequenced: peripheral blood. The receptors come from a human donor in a cohort sampled during active COVID-19.

This rearrangement joins TRBV7-9 to TRBJ2-6, with TRBD1 identical over 9 bases. This CDR3 has 17 amino acids. Germline V lookup: CDR1 SEHNR, CDR2 FQNEAQ (reference sequence). Trimming at V came to 5 bases and at J to 0 bases, leaving 5 bases not matched to a gene. CDR3 sequence reads: CASSPPGQGSGANVLTF. For the CDR3, the DNA is TGTGCCAGCAGCCCTCCGGGACAGGGCTCTGGGGCCAACGTCCTGACTTTC.

This chain connects TRBV10-1 to TRBJ1-5; TRBD1 matches 10 bases. The J segment lost 4 bases and the V segment lost 4 bases, leaving 4 bases of the junction unmatched. The germline V gene has CDR1 WNHNN and CDR2 SYGVQD (reference sequence). The CDR3 contains 15 residues. The DNA of the CDR3 is TGCGCCAGCAGTGGGACAGGGGGTTGGAATCAGCCCCAGCATTTT. Encoded protein: CASSGTGGWNQPQHF.

This clone appeared once. The CDR3, as DNA: TGTGCCAGCAGCCCCTTTCGGACAGGGTCAAACACTGAAGCTTTCTTT. Amino acids: CASSPFRTGSNTEAFF. V usage is TRBV5-6 and J usage is TRBJ1-1; TRBD1 matches 8 bases. CDR1 and CDR2 (germline): SGHDT, YYEEEE. J gave up 2 bases and V 4 bases, and 10 bases lay outside the gene matches. This CDR3 is built from 16 residues.

The chain links TRBV4-3 to TRBJ2-1; possibly TRBD1 for D (6 bases). Germline CDR1 is LGHNA and CDR2 is YSLEER. The CDR3 runs to 15 residues. The V end was cut by 1 base, the J end by 5 bases, with 12 bases between. CDR3 region: CASSQGWGHNNEQFF. The CDR3 coding sequence is TGCGCCAGCAGCCAAGGGTGGGGACACAACAATGAGCAGTTCTTC.

The chain joins TRBV19 to TRBJ2-5, with TRBD1 as a possible D gene (6 bases). The CDR3 covers 15 residues. V was clipped by 6 bases and J by 2 bases, with 16 bases between them. Germline lookup yields CDR1 LNHDA and CDR2 SQIVND (reference sequence). The CDR3 DNA is TGTGCCAGTAGGGCCCTTACAGGGTCGCAAGAGACCCAGTACTTC. It yields the protein CASRALTGSQETQYF.

This chain links TRBV6-2 or TRBV6-3 with TRBJ2-3; 9 positions agree with TRBD2. The junction had 11 bases not matched to a gene; V was cut back by 5 bases and J by 2 bases. CDR3 size: 17 residues. Germline V gene lookup returns CDR1 MNHEY and CDR2 SVGEGT. The CDR3 loop is CASSALRSGGDTDTQYF. The DNA of the CDR3 is TGTGCCAGCAGTGCCCTCCGTAGCGGGGGAGACACAGATACGCAGTATTTT.

V gene TRBV20-1 combines with J gene TRBJ2-1; tentatively, D is TRBD2 (5 bases). V was pared by 3 bases and J by 2 bases, with 14 bases between. The germline CDR1 and CDR2 sequences are DFQATT and SNEGSKA (reference sequence). The CDR3 is made up of 15 amino acids. CDR3 sequence reads: CSASDGEPTYNEQFF. The CDR3 nucleotides read TGCAGTGCTAGTGACGGGGAACCCACCTACAATGAGCAGTTCTTC.

The chain joins TRBV4-3 to TRBJ2-1, with 9 bases lining up with TRBD1. CDR1 and CDR2 from the germline V gene are LGHNA and YSLEER. The CDR3 is 18 amino acids. V lost 5 bases and J lost 0; bases outside the gene matches: 11. The CDR3 sequence: CASSSGQGSLSSYNEQFF. The DNA of the CDR3 is TGCGCCAGCAGCTCAGGACAGGGGTCATTGAGCTCCTACAATGAGCAGTTCTTC.

This clone was seen a single time. V is TRBV7-9 and J is TRBJ1-6, with D possibly TRBD1 on 6 matching bases. CDR3 length: 14 amino acids. V lost 5 bases and J lost 5, with 10 bases in between. In germline, CDR1 is SEHNR, CDR2 FQNEAQ (reference sequence). Here the CDR3 reads CASSLTGDNSPLHF. The CDR3, as DNA: TGTGCCAGCAGCCTGACAGGAGATAATTCACCCCTCCACTTT.

This clone showed up just once. The chain is built from TRBV7-9 and TRBJ1-1; 7 positions match TRBD1. Per the germline V gene, CDR1 is SEHNR and CDR2 is FQNEAQ (reference sequence). This CDR3 has 13 residues. Germline trimming cut 5 bases from V and 11 bases from J; bases unmatched to any gene: 11. The CDR3 spells CASSLATGTDAFF. CDR3 DNA sequence: TGTGCCAGCAGCCTCGCCACCGGGACAGATGCTTTCTTT.

The V gene is TRBV15, the J gene TRBJ1-1, with D perhaps TRBD1 (5 bases). Between the trimmed V and J ends, which lost 3 bases and 1 base, there was a span of 12 bases. The CDR3 totals 15 residues. Germline assignment: CDR1 LNHNV and CDR2 YYDKDF (reference sequence). In DNA, the CDR3 is TGTGCCACCAGCAGGGGTGACAGTTGGAACACTGAAGCTTTCTTT. Translated: CATSRGDSWNTEAFF. The variable domain in full, completed from reference TRBV15 and TRBJ1-1, reads DAMVIQNPRYQVTQFGKPVTLSCSQTLNHNVMYWYQQKSSQAPKLLFHYYDKDFNNEADTPDNFQSRRPNTSFCFLDIRSPGLGDTAMYLCATSRGDSWNTEAFFGQGTRLTVV.

The chain couples TRBV9 to TRBJ2-2; 8 bases align to TRBD1. J lost 2 bases, V lost 5 bases, and 5 bases had no gene match. This CDR3 region has 15 residues. The germline V gene has CDR1 SGDLS and CDR2 YYNGEE. In DNA, the CDR3 is TGTGCCAGCAGGTCAGGACAGGGTAACACCGGGGAGCTGTTTTTT. It translates to CASRSGQGNTGELFF.

The rearrangement uses TRBV28 and TRBJ2-5, with D maybe TRBD1 (5 bases). In germline, CDR1 is MDHEN, CDR2 SYDVKM. Trimming took off 1 base at V and 7 bases at J, with 10 bases between the two ends. This CDR3 has 13 residues. The CDR3 region is CASSLYPRGTQYF. CDR3 nucleotides: TGTGCCAGCAGTTTATACCCTAGGGGGACCCAGTACTTC. Full variable domain (remainder filled in from reference TRBV28 and TRBJ2-5): DVKVTQSSRYLVKRTGEKVFLECVQDMDHENMFWYRQDPGLGLRLIYFSYDVKMKEKGDIPEGYSVSREKKERFSLILESASTNQTSMYLCASSLYPRGTQYFGPGTRLLVL.

This clone is medium-sized by share. The V call is TRBV18, the J call TRBJ2-6, with 8 bases fitting TRBD1. CDR1 KGHSH and CDR2 LQKENI come from the germline V gene. Unmatched junction bases numbered 7, after V lost 6 bases and J lost 6 bases. The CDR3 contains 15 residues. CDR3 DNA sequence: TGTGCCAGCTCGGGAGGACAGGGTCAGGCCAACGTCCTGACTTTC. As protein: CASSGGQGQANVLTF.

V and J are TRBV6-4 and TRBJ1-2; D is ambiguous. Trimming shortened V by 3 bases and J by 5 bases, and 10 bases separated the two germline ends. Germline V CDR1 and CDR2: MRHNA, SNTAGT. This CDR3 region has 13 residues. The CDR3: CASSEKGEYGYTF. CDR3 bases: TGTGCCAGCAGTGAAAAGGGAGAGTATGGCTACACCTTC.